This paragraph reports one T cell receptor (beta chain). From germline, CDR1 is SGHAT and CDR2 FQNNGV. The ends were cut back, 1 base at V and 2 bases at J, with 11 bases in the middle. CDR3 length: 15 amino acids. The data were obtained in a study of shared clonotypes between healthy human individuals. Here immunoSEQ multiplex PCR was the method, and the copy in TCRdb shows in-frame clones only, minus some. The sample lists about 1 million clones; around 74% were seen once. V is TRBV11-2 and J is TRBJ2-5; D unresolved. Material for sequencing was memory CD4+ T cells sorted from blood. The subset: CD45RA-negative fraction. This TCR was sampled from a man aged 18 to 29 in good health. CDR3 loop: CASSLGTVLQETQYF. The CDR3, as DNA: TGTGCCAGCAGCTTAGGGACGGTACTGCAAGAGACCCAGTACTTC.